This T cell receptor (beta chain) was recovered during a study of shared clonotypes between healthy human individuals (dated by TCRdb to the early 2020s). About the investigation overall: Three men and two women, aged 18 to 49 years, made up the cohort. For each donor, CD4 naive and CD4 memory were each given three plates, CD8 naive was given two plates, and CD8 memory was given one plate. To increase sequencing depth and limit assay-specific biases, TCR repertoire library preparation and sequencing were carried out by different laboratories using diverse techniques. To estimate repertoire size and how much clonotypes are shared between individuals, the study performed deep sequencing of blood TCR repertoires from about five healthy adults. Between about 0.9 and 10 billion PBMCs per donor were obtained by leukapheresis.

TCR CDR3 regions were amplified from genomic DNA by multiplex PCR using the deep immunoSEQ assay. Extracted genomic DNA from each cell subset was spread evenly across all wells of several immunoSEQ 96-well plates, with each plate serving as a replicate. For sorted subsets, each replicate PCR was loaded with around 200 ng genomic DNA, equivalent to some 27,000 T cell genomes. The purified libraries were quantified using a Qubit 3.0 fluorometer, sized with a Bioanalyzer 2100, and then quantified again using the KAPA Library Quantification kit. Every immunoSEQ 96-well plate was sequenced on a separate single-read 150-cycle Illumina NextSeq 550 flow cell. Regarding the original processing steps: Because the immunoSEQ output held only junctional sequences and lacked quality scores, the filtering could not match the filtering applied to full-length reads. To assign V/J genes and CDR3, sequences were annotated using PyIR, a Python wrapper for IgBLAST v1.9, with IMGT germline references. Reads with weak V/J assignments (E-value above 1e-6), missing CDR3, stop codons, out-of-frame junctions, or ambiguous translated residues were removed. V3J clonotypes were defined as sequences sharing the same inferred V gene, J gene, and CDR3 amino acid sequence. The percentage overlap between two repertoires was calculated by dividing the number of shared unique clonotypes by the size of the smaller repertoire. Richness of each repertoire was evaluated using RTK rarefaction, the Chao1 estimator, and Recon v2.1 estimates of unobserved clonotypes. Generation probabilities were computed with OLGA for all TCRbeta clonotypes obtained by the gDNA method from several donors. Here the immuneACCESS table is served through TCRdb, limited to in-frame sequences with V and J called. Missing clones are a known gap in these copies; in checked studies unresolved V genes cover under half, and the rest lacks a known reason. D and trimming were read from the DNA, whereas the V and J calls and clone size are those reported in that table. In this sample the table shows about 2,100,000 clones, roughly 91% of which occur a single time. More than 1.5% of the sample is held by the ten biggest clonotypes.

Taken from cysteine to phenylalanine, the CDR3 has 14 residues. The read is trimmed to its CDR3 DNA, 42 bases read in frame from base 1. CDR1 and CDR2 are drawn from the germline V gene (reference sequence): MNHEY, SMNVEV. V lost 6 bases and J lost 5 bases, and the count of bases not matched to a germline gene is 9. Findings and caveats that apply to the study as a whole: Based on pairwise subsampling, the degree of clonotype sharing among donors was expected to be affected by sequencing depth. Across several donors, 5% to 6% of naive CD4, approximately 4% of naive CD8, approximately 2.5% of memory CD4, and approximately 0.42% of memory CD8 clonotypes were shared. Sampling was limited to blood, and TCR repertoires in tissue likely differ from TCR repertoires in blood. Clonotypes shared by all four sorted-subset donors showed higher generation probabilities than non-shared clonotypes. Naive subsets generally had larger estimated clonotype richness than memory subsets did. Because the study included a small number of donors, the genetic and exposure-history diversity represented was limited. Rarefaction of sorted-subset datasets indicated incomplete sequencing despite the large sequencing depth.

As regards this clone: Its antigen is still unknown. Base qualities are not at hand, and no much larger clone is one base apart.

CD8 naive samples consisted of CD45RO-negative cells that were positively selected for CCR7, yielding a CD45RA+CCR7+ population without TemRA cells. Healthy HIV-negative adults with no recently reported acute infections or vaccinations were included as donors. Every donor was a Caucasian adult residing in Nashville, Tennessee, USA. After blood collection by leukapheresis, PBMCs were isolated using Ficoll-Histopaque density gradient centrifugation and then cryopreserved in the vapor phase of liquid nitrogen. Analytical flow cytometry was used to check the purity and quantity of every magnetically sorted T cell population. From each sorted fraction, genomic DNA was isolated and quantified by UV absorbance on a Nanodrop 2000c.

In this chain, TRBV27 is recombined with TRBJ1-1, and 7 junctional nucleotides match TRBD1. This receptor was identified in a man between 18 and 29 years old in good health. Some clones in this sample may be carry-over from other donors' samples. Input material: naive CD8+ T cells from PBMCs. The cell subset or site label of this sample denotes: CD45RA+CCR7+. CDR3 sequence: CASRGRGLGTEAFF. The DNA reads TGTGCCAGCAGAGGGAGGGGGCTAGGGACTGAAGCTTTCTTT.